This T cell receptor beta chain is drawn from a study of technical replicates of blood from a few donors. TCRdb keeps only in-frame clones here, not all; method: immunoSEQ multiplex PCR. The sample records about 83,000 clones, 92% being singletons. The sample taken for sequencing was T cells isolated from PBMCs. This TCR was sampled from a human donor in good health.

CDR3 region: CASSFSGTGVNEQFF. CDR3 in DNA: TGTGCCAGCAGCTTTTCGGGGACAGGGGTCAATGAGCAGTTCTTC. This chain connects TRBV7-2 to TRBJ2-1; 10 bases agree with TRBD1. The CDR3 has 15 amino acids. With 3 bases clipped from V and 6 bases from J, the junction kept 5 bases outside the gene matches. CDR1 is SGHTA, CDR2 FQGNSA, per germline.